This T cell receptor beta chain was recovered during a study of T-cell memory formation after mild COVID-19. This clonotype was seen only a few times. Each CDR3 protein gets one entry after TCRdb re-called the 5' RACE reads with MiXCR. The sample comprises about 180,000 distinct CDR3 sequences, 18% of which are singletons, and roughly 3.8% rests with the top ten. The germline gives CDR1 ENHRY, CDR2 SYGVKD. This CDR3 spans 12 amino acids. V lost 10 bases, J lost 4 bases, and 6 bases stayed unmatched. The specimen was PBMCs or a T cell subset sorted from them (not recorded which). This chain joins TRBV10-3 and TRBJ2-5; TRBD2 aligns across 7 bases. The sequence was collected from a man aged 18 to 35 who had mild COVID-19 (a few samples of this study predate the infection). Cell type and time point are not known. The CDR3 protein is CATRGGGETQYF. CDR3 DNA: TGTGCCACTCGGGGCGGGGGAGAGACCCAGTACTTC.